The rows below give T cell receptor beta chains drawn from one sample of a study of blood T cell repertoires in COVID-19. The table came from immunoSEQ multiplex PCR; TCRdb's copy has only in-frame clones and leaves some out. The sample holds approximately 320,000 clones; 87% are singletons and the top ten take around 9%. Sequences were obtained from PBMCs or T cells enriched from blood (not recorded which). The receptors come from a woman aged 18-29 years who had recovered from COVID-19. Each CDR3 is given with its conserved first and last residue. A D gene is named only where the DNA matches it firmly. Size is stated for part of the rows, as once, few or many counts, or as a class when the clone is expanded.

j_gene	len	abundance	d_gene	v_gene	CDR3aa	CDR3nt
TRBJ2-7	14	.	.	TRBV27	CASSLSMYAWEQYF	TGTGCCAGCAGTTTATCGATGTACGCGTGGGAGCAGTACTTC
TRBJ2-1	16	.	TRBD2	TRBV24-1	CATSDFGGLAGGEQFF	TGTGCCACCAGTGATTTTGGCGGACTAGCGGGAGGAGAGCAGTTCTTC
TRBJ2-7	16	.	.	TRBV24-1	CATSDFGYPLTYEQYF	TGTGCCACCAGTGATTTCGGGTACCCCTTGACCTACGAGCAGTACTTC
TRBJ2-1	14	.	.	TRBV29-1	CSVGRGLSYNEQFF	TGCAGCGTTGGTAGGGGGTTATCCTACAATGAGCAGTTCTTC
TRBJ1-1	15	once	.	TRBV11-1	CASSPREGVNTEAFF	TGTGCCAGCAGCCCCAGGGAGGGCGTGAACACTGAAGCTTTCTTT
TRBJ1-4	16	.	TRBD1	TRBV19	CASSSHRGKSNEKLFF	TGTGCCAGTAGTTCACACAGGGGGAAATCTAATGAAAAACTGTTTTTT
TRBJ2-7	15	.	TRBD1	TRBV6-1	CASSEYRGPTYEQYF	TGTGCCAGCAGTGAATACAGGGGCCCCACCTACGAGCAGTACTTC
TRBJ2-5	13	.	.	TRBV28	CASISGRQETQYF	TGTGCCAGCATCAGCGGTCGGCAAGAGACCCAGTACTTC
TRBJ2-7	14	.	TRBD1	TRBV28	CASSLAGTDYEQYF	TGTGCCAGCAGTTTAGCCGGGACAGACTACGAGCAGTACTTC
TRBJ2-3	14	.	TRBD1	TRBV6-5	CASGWDRGTDTQYF	TGTGCCAGCGGCTGGGACAGGGGCACAGATACGCAGTATTTT
TRBJ2-3	14	.	TRBD1	TRBV7-3	CASSTGGHTDTQYF	TGTGCCAGCAGCACAGGGGGCCACACAGATACGCAGTATTTT
TRBJ2-7	13	once	TRBD1	TRBV18	CASSPGQGDEQYF	TGTGCCAGCTCTCCGGGACAGGGGGACGAGCAGTACTTC
TRBJ1-2	12	.	.	TRBV29-1	CSVELAAYGYTF	TGCAGCGTTGAACTTGCAGCGTATGGCTACACCTTC
TRBJ1-3	17	.	TRBD1	TRBV30	CASRHRTGGFSGNTIYF	TGTGCCTCTCGACATCGGACAGGGGGCTTCTCTGGAAACACCATATATTTT
TRBJ1-4	16	.	.	TRBV4-1	CASSQGPTGFREKLFF	TGCGCCAGCAGCCAAGGACCAACAGGTTTTAGGGAAAAACTGTTTTTT
TRBJ1-2	17	.	.	TRBV25-1	CASSDDVPSQAPYGYTF	TGTGCCAGCAGTGACGATGTCCCAAGTCAGGCCCCCTATGGCTACACCTTC
TRBJ2-1	13	.	.	TRBV19	CASTSGAYNEQFF	TGTGCCAGTACTTCAGGGGCCTACAATGAGCAGTTCTTC
TRBJ2-7	13	.	.	TRBV18	CASSPGASYEQYF	TGTGCCAGCTCACCAGGGGCCTCCTACGAGCAGTACTTC
TRBJ1-1	16	.	TRBD1	TRBV19	CASSRPPGQGVTEAFF	TGTGCCAGTAGTCGGCCCCCGGGACAGGGGGTCACTGAAGCTTTCTTT
TRBJ1-5	15	few	TRBD1	TRBV2	CASSERTGVFQPQHF	TGTGCCAGCAGTGAACGGACAGGGGTTTTTCAGCCCCAGCATTTT
TRBJ2-2	16	once	TRBD1	TRBV7-2	CASSFLRQGYTGELFF	TGTGCCAGCAGCTTTTTGAGACAGGGATACACCGGGGAGCTGTTTTTT
TRBJ1-2	16	.	.	TRBV9	CASSVGHALGGYGYTF	TGTGCCAGCAGCGTAGGGCATGCCCTGGGGGGCTATGGCTACACCTTC
TRBJ1-4	15	.	TRBD1	TRBV10-2	CASSEWQGAELTLFF	TGCGCCAGCAGTGAGTGGCAGGGGGCAGAACTTACCCTGTTTTTT
TRBJ1-6	15	.	TRBD1	TRBV11-2	CASSPLRDRNSPLHF	TGTGCCAGCAGCCCGCTCCGGGACAGAAATTCACCCCTCCACTTT
TRBJ2-7	12	once	.	TRBV5-8	CASSPRQYEQYF	TGTGCCAGCAGCCCTCGACAGTACGAGCAGTACTTC
TRBJ2-7	10	few	.	TRBV2	CASLSQGLYF	TGTGCCAGCCTCTCTCAGGGATTGTACTTC
TRBJ1-2	14	.	.	TRBV4-3	CASSQDQGSYGYTF	TGCGCCAGCAGCCAAGATCAAGGGAGCTATGGCTACACCTTC
TRBJ2-2	16	once	TRBD1	TRBV7-3	CASSLLSTGIGGELFF	TGTGCCAGCAGCTTATTGTCGACAGGGATAGGCGGGGAGCTGTTTTTT
TRBJ1-5	17	.	.	TRBV28	CASTPSRMGNSNQPQHF	TGTGCCAGCACCCCCTCGAGGATGGGTAATAGCAATCAGCCCCAGCATTTT
TRBJ2-3	13	.	.	TRBV15	CATSRDLGDTQYF	TGTGCCACCAGCCGTGACCTAGGCGATACGCAGTATTTT
TRBJ1-1	12	.	.	TRBV12-3/TRBV12-4	CASTLGNTEAFF	TGTGCCAGCACACTCGGGAACACTGAAGCTTTCTTT
TRBJ2-7	15	.	.	TRBV30	CAWSVSKRVSNEQYF	TGTGCCTGGAGTGTATCGAAGCGGGTGTCGAACGAGCAGTACTTC
TRBJ1-4	16	.	.	TRBV9	CASSVDDIFSTEKLFF	TGTGCCAGCAGCGTAGATGACATTTTCTCTACTGAAAAACTGTTTTTT
TRBJ1-1	13	.	.	TRBV6-1	CASSEGRNTEAFF	TGTGCCAGCAGTGAAGGCAGGAACACTGAAGCTTTCTTT
TRBJ1-2	13	.	TRBD1	TRBV7-8	CASRRDRGYDYTF	TGTGCCAGCCGCCGGGACAGGGGATATGACTACACCTTC
TRBJ1-2	13	.	.	TRBV4-1	CASSQGGHVGYTF	TGCGCCAGCAGCCAAGGGGGACACGTGGGTTACACCTTC
TRBJ1-2	16	.	.	TRBV24-1	CATSAPGRGPNYGYTF	TGTGCCACCAGTGCCCCGGGGAGGGGACCTAACTATGGCTACACCTTC
TRBJ2-1	13	.	TRBD1	TRBV6-2/TRBV6-3	CASSWDSYNEQFF	TGTGCCAGCAGTTGGGACAGCTACAATGAGCAGTTCTTC
TRBJ1-2	16	.	TRBD1	TRBV25-1	CASSEGQGWGSYGYTF	TGTGCCAGCAGTGAAGGACAGGGCTGGGGGTCCTATGGCTACACCTTC
TRBJ1-1	11	.	.	TRBV11-2	CASSSTLTAFF	TGTGCCAGCAGCTCGACATTGACGGCTTTCTTT
TRBJ2-7	15	.	.	TRBV6-1	CASSEYDRKWYEQYF	TGTGCCAGCAGTGAGTACGACAGAAAATGGTACGAGCAGTACTTC
TRBJ2-1	14	once	TRBD2	TRBV2	CATQGLASYNEQFF	TGTGCCACCCAGGGACTAGCGAGTTACAATGAGCAGTTCTTC
TRBJ1-5	15	.	.	TRBV7-2	CASSLGSRTNQPQHF	TGTGCCAGCAGCTTAGGTTCGCGTACTAATCAGCCCCAGCATTTT